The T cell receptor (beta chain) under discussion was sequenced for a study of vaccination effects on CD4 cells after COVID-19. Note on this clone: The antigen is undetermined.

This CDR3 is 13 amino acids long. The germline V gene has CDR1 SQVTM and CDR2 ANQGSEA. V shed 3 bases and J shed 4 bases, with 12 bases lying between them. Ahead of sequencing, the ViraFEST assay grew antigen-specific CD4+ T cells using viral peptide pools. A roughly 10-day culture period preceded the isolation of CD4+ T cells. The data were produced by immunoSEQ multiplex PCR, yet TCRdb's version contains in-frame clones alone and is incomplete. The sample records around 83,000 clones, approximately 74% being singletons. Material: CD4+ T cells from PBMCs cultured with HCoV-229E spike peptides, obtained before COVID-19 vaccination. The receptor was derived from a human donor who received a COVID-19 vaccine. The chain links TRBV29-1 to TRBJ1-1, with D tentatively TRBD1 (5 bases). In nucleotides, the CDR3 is TGCAGCGTTGATGGGGCCACCGGCACTGAAGCTTTCTTT. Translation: CSVDGATGTEAFF.